Only a few counts were recorded for the clone carrying this T cell receptor beta chain. These data belong to a study of blood T cell repertoires in COVID-19. About the research overall: Samples taken during acute and convalescent COVID-19 were collected in the United States, Italy and Spain. Sources were T cells, B-cell-depleted T cells, or PBMCs; the material itself was cDNA or gDNA.

Original processing notes: Cell counts per sample came from amplifying reference gene primers. TCRdb's copy holds only in-frame clones and misses some; the assay was immunoSEQ multiplex PCR. The DNA was the basis for D and trimming; V, J and clone size are from that table. The sample records fewer than 400,000 clones, 83% being singletons. The sequencing input was peripheral blood. The receptor was isolated from a man aged 25-45 years with active or convalescent COVID-19.

The CDR3 DNA follows: TGTGCCAGTAGAATGGGACTAGCGGGAGGTTATGAGCAGTTCTTC. Protein product: CASRMGLAGGYEQFF. The chain combines TRBV19 with TRBJ2-1, with 15 bases identical to TRBD2. The CDR3 totals 15 residues. CDR1 is LNHDA and CDR2 is SQIVND in the germline V gene (reference sequence). With 6 bases clipped from V and 8 bases from J, the junction kept 5 bases outside the gene matches. The whole variable domain, filled in from reference TRBV19 and TRBJ2-1, reads DGGITQSPKYLFRKEGQNVTLSCEQNLNHDAMYWYRQDPGQGLRLIYYSQIVNDFQKGDIAEGYSVSREKKESFPLTVTSAQKNPTAFYLCASRMGLAGGYEQFFGPGTRLTVL.